Each of the 23 T cell receptor beta chains below was sequenced from the same sample in a study of cytomegalovirus exposure and HLA in healthy donors (dated by TCRdb to 2015 to 2018). Libraries were built with the immunoSEQ multiplex PCR assay. The multiplex PCR relied on a mix of 60 forward primers for TCR Vbeta segments and 13 reverse primers for TCR Jbeta segments. TCRdb mirrors the immuneACCESS table, restricted to in-frame sequences. Some clones are absent from its copies; in checked studies, under half trace to an unresolved V gene, and the reason for the others is unknown. The sample table records over 100,000 clones; under 85% of these occur just once. 4% to 5.5% of the sample is taken by the ten largest. Sequenced: PBMCs. The source is a man aged 30-40 years in good health and CMV-seropositive.

This sequence joins TRBV7-7 and TRBJ2-2; maybe TRBD1 (5 bases). Trimming removed 4 bases from V and 4 bases from J, with 7 bases in between. The CDR3 sequence is 13 residues long. The V gene's germline CDR1 is SSHAT and CDR2 FNYEAQ (reference sequence). The CDR3 region is CASSSDSTGELFF. The CDR3 DNA sequence: TGTGCCAGCAGCTCCGACAGCACCGGGGAGCTGTTTTTT.

The chain has TRBV19 and TRBJ2-5; 9 nucleotides align to TRBD1. The DNA end is more similar to TRBJ2-7, so the J call may be wrong. CDR3 length: 13 residues. Germline CDR1 LNHDA, CDR2 SQIVND (reference sequence). CDR3 nucleotides: TGTGCCAGCAGACAGGGGGAAGCCTACGAGCAGTACTTC. It is translated as CASRQGEAYEQYF.

J is TRBJ2-5 and V is TRBV5-1; 9 bases map to TRBD2. Germline V gene sequence: CDR1 SGHRS, CDR2 YFSETQ. The ends lost 2 bases at V and 4 bases at J; junction bases unmatched: 9. The CDR3 contains 16 residues. CDR3 region: CASSFGGSGGVETQYF. DNA for the CDR3: TGCGCCAGCAGCTTTGGCGGTAGCGGGGGTGTAGAGACCCAGTACTTC.

The chain links TRBV30 to TRBJ1-1; weak D call: TRBD1 (6 bases). The CDR3 extends over 12 amino acids. The germline V and J ends were trimmed by 7 bases and 1 base, with 10 bases remaining between them. Per germline, CDR1 GTSNPN and CDR2 SVGIG (reference sequence). CDR3 DNA: TGTGCCTTTACACAGGGGAACACTGAAGCTTTCTTT. Amino acid sequence: CAFTQGNTEAFF.

The chain uses TRBV25-1 and TRBJ2-7, with D unclear. V dropped 3 bases and J dropped 1 base, with 4 bases sitting between them. Germline lookup yields CDR1 MGHDK and CDR2 SYGVNS. This CDR3 has 12 amino acids. CDR3 loop: CASSDPSYEQYF. CDR3 in DNA: TGTGCCAGCAGTGATCCGTCCTACGAGCAGTACTTC.

V and J are TRBV10-2 and TRBJ1-5, with D hard to call. V lost 3 bases and J lost 4, with 13 bases in between. CDR1 and CDR2 from the germline V gene are WSHSY and SAAADI. This CDR3 comprises 15 residues. CDR3 in amino acids: CASSDGLLVNQPQHF. DNA of the CDR3: TGCGCCAGCAGTGATGGGCTCCTTGTAAATCAGCCCCAGCATTTT.

The rearrangement uses TRBV7-8 and TRBJ1-2, with 8 bases identical to TRBD1. J lost 3 bases, V lost 5 bases, and 11 bases had no gene match. CDR1 is SGHVS and CDR2 is FQNEAQ in the germline V gene. The CDR3 is 16 amino acids. CDR3 amino acids: CASSRYQGAGDYGYTF. In DNA, the CDR3 is TGTGCCAGCAGCCGTTACCAGGGGGCCGGGGACTATGGCTACACCTTC.

The chain links TRBV10-3 to TRBJ2-5, with 9 nucleotides matching TRBD2. Germline lookup yields CDR1 ENHRY and CDR2 SYGVKD. After removal of 4 bases from V and 2 bases from J, the junction contained 14 bases not matched to a gene. CDR3 size: 18 residues. The CDR3 reads CAISGDYAGGQYQETQYF. In DNA form, the CDR3 reads TGTGCCATCAGTGGGGACTATGCGGGGGGGCAATATCAAGAGACCCAGTACTTC.

V is TRBV5-4 and J is TRBJ2-3; D unresolved. The germline V gene has CDR1 SGHNT and CDR2 YYREEE (reference sequence). This CDR3 spans 15 amino acids. V was shortened by 0 bases and J by 1 base, with 9 bases between the two germline ends. CDR3 sequence reads: CASSLGSLGTDTQYF. For the CDR3, the DNA is TGTGCCAGCAGCTTGGGTTCTCTTGGCACAGATACGCAGTATTTT.

The rearrangement uses TRBV5-5 and TRBJ1-4; 8 bases line up with TRBD1. With V trimmed by 4 bases and J by 4 bases, 9 bases remained unmatched. CDR1 and CDR2 (germline): SGHKS, YYEKEE (reference sequence). The CDR3 is made up of 16 amino acids. CDR3 in DNA: TGTGCCAGCAGCCGAAGAAGGACAGGGAGTAATGAAAAACTGTTTTTT. The encoded protein is CASSRRRTGSNEKLFF.

The rearrangement links TRBV4-3 to TRBJ1-4; TRBD1 aligns across 8 bases. The CDR3 spans 18 residues. V trimming: 2 bases; J trimming: 5 bases; junction bases outside the gene matches: 13. Germline V gene data show CDR1 as LGHNA and CDR2 as YSLEER. CDR3 sequence reads: CASSQPATGGGPNEKLFF. The CDR3, as DNA: TGCGCCAGCAGCCAACCTGCAACAGGGGGAGGCCCCAATGAAAAACTGTTTTTT.

The rearrangement joins TRBV5-1 to TRBJ1-1; 8 bases fit TRBD1. CDR3 size: 14 residues. Germline lookup yields CDR1 SGHRS and CDR2 YFSETQ. V shed 3 bases and J 5 bases; nucleotides not matched to a gene: 6. Written as DNA, the CDR3 is TGCGCCAGCAGCTCCCTACAGGGGGGAACTGAAGCTTTCTTT. It is translated as CASSSLQGGTEAFF.

V gene TRBV5-1 combines with J gene TRBJ2-7; 13 nucleotides match TRBD2. After removal of 6 bases from V and 5 bases from J, the junction contained 2 bases not matched to a gene. Germline CDR1 reads SGHRS; CDR2 reads YFSETQ. This CDR3 comprises 13 residues. The CDR3 DNA follows: TGCGCCAGCACAGGACTAGCGGGGGACGAGCAGTACTTC. Protein product: CASTGLAGDEQYF.

V usage is TRBV28 and J usage is TRBJ1-5, with TRBD1 as a possible D gene (5 bases). V was shortened by 7 bases and J by 0 bases, with 16 bases between the two germline ends. Germline V gives CDR1 MDHEN, CDR2 SYDVKM. The CDR3 runs 16 residues. The CDR3 spells CASKTVGHDSNQPQHF. CDR3 nucleotides: TGTGCCAGCAAAACTGTTGGACATGATAGCAATCAGCCCCAGCATTTT.

The chain links TRBV30 to TRBJ2-2, with a tentative D call TRBD2 (5 bases). The CDR3 has 13 residues. Per the germline V gene, CDR1 is GTSNPN and CDR2 is SVGIG (reference sequence). Trimming pared 6 bases from V and 2 bases from J, leaving 10 bases between. CDR3 in amino acids: CACRTYNTGELFF. As DNA, the CDR3 is TGTGCCTGTCGGACTTACAACACCGGGGAGCTGTTTTTT. Full variable domain (outside the CDR3, taken from reference TRBV30 and TRBJ2-2): SQTIHQWPATLVQPVGSPLSLECTVEGTSNPNLYWYRQAAGRGLQLLFYSVGIGQISSEVPQNLSASRPQDRQFILSSKKLLLSDSGFYLCACRTYNTGELFFGEGSRLTVL.

V gene TRBV4-2 combines with J gene TRBJ2-3, with D unresolved. V dropped 1 base and J dropped 0 bases, with 14 bases sitting between them. Germline CDR1 LGHNA, CDR2 YNFKEQ. The length of the CDR3 is 17 residues. CDR3 sequence reads: CASSQGTGAASTDTQYF. The CDR3 DNA follows: TGTGCCAGCAGCCAAGGTACGGGTGCCGCGAGCACAGATACGCAGTATTTT.

In its sample, this clone was seen once. The V call is TRBV30, the J call TRBJ2-2, with 8 bases matching TRBD2. The CDR3 totals 16 residues. Germline CDR1 GTSNPN, CDR2 SVGIG (reference sequence). V lost 2 bases and J lost 7; bases outside the gene matches: 12. The DNA for the CDR3 is TGTGCCTGGAGTCAAATCCCCGGGGGGGCGATCGGGGAGCTGTTTTTT. This encodes CAWSQIPGGAIGELFF.

V gene TRBV9 combines with J gene TRBJ2-5; D not resolved. Per the germline V gene, CDR1 is SGDLS and CDR2 is YYNGEE. V was pared by 0 bases and J by 4 bases, with 4 bases between. The CDR3 contains 12 residues. This CDR3 is CASSVDGETQYF. The CDR3, as DNA: TGTGCCAGCAGCGTAGACGGAGAGACCCAGTACTTC.

CDR3 sequence reads: CASSQGRIAGGRGGANVLTF. CDR3 DNA sequence: TGCGCCAGCAGCCAAGGGCGAATAGCGGGGGGACGGGGTGGGGCCAACGTCCTGACTTTC. The genes are TRBV4-1 and TRBJ2-6; TRBD2 matches at 10 bases. The CDR3 totals 20 residues. V dropped 1 base and J dropped 3; count of bases not matched to a gene: 12. Germline CDR1 is MGHRA and CDR2 is YSYEKL.

The chain joins TRBV9 to TRBJ2-7, with D perhaps matching TRBD1 (7 bases). V was clipped by 0 bases and J by 1 base, with 11 bases between them. Germline V gene lookup returns CDR1 SGDLS and CDR2 YYNGEE. The CDR3 contains 15 residues. Here the CDR3 DNA reads TGTGCCAGCAGCGTAGAGGGGGGACAGTCCTACGAGCAGTACTTC. Protein: CASSVEGGQSYEQYF.

The rearrangement joins TRBV28 to TRBJ1-2; tentative D call: TRBD1 (6 bases). V was shortened by 6 bases and J by 6 bases, with 8 bases between the two germline ends. The CDR3 has 11 amino acids. Germline CDR1 reads MDHEN; CDR2 reads SYDVKM. The CDR3 DNA sequence: TGTGCCAGCAGGTCAGGGGATGGCTACACCTTC. Translated, it gives CASRSGDGYTF.

This clone occurred a few times. The genes are TRBV30 and TRBJ2-3; 9 bases match TRBD2. CDR1 is GTSNPN and CDR2 is SVGIG in the germline V gene (reference sequence). J lost 5 bases, V lost 5 bases, and 5 bases had no gene match. This CDR3 spans 13 amino acids. The CDR3 region is CAWGRREGDTQYF. The CDR3 nucleotides read TGTGCCTGGGGTCGGCGGGAGGGAGATACGCAGTATTTT.

The chain has TRBV5-1 and TRBJ1-2; D call uncertain. The V and J ends lost 2 bases and 8 bases respectively, with 10 bases between them. The CDR3 has 12 residues. Germline CDR1 and CDR2: SGHRS and YFSETQ. In nucleotides, the CDR3 is TGCGCCAGCAGCTTTTCCGGGTACGGCTACACCTTC. It codes for CASSFSGYGYTF.